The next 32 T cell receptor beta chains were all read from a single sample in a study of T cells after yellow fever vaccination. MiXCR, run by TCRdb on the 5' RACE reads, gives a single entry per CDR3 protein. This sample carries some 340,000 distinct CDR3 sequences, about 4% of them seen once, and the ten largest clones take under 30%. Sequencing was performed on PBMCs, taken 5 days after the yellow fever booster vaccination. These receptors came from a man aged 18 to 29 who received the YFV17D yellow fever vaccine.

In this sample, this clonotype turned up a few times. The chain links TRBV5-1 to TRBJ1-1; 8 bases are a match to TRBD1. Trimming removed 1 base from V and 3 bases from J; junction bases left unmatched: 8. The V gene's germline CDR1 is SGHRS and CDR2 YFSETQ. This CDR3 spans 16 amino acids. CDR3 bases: TGCGCCAGCAGCTTGCGGGCAGGGGGCGGTGACACTGAAGCTTTCTTT. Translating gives CASSLRAGGGDTEAFF.

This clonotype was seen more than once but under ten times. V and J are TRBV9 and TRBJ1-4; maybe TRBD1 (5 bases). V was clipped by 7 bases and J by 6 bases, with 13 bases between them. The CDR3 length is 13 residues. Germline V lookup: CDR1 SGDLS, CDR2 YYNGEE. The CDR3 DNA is TGTGCCAGCTCCCTCGAACAGGATGAAAAACTGTTTTTT. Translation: CASSLEQDEKLFF.

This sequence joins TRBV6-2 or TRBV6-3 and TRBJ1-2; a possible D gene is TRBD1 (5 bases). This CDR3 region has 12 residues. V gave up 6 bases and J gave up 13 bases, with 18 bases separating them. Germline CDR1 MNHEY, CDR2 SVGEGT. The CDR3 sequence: CASSLGTPRCTF. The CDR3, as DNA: TGTGCCAGCAGCCTCGGGACGCCTCGGTGCACCTTC.

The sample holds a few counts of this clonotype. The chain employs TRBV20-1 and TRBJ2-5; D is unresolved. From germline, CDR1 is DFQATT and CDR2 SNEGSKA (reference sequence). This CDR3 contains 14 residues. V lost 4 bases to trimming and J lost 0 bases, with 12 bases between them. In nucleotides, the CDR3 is TGCAGTGCTACCACTGCTCCTAACCAAGAGACCCAGTACTTC. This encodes CSATTAPNQETQYF.

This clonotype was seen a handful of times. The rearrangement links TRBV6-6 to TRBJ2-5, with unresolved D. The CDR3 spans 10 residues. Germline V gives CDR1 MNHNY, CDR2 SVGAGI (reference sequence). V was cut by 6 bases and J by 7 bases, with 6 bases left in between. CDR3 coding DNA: TGTGCCAGCAGGAGAGGGACCCAGTACTTC. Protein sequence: CASRRGTQYF.

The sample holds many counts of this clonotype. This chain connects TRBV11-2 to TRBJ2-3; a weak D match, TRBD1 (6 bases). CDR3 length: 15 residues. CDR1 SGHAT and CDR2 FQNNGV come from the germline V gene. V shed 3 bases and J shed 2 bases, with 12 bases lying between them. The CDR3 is CASSLVGAPTDTQYF. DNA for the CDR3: TGTGCCAGCAGCTTGGTGGGGGCCCCCACAGATACGCAGTATTTT.

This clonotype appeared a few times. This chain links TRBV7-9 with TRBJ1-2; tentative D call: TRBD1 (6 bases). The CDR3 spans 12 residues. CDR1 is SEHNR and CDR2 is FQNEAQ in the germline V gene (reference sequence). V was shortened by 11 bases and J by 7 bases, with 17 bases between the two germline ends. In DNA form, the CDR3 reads TGTGCCGTCTACAGGGAGGAACCTGGCTACACCTTC. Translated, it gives CAVYREEPGYTF.

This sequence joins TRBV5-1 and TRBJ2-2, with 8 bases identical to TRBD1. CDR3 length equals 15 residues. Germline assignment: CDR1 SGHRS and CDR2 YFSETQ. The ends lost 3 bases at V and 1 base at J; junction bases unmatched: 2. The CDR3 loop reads CASSYGTGNTGELFF. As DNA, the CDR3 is TGCGCCAGCAGCTACGGGACAGGGAACACCGGGGAGCTGTTTTTT.

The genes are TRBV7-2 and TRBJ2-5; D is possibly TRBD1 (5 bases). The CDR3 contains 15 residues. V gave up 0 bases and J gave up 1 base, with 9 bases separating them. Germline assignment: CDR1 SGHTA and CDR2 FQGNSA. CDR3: CASSLALTGQETQYF. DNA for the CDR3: TGTGCCAGCAGCTTAGCGCTAACAGGCCAAGAGACCCAGTACTTC.

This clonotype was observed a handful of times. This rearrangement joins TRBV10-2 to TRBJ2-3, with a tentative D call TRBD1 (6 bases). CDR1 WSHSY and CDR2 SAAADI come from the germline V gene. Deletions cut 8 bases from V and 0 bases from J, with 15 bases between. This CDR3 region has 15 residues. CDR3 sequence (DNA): TGCGCCAGCTTCGGCTTTGACAGGAGCACAGATACGCAGTATTTT. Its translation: CASFGFDRSTDTQYF.

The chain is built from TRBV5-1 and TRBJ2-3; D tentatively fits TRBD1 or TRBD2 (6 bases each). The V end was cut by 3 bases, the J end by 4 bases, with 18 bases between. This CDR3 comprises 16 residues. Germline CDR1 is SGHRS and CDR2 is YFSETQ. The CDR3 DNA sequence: TGCGCCAGCAGCTGGAAGGATGGGGGGCTGGCAGATACGCAGTATTTT. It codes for CASSWKDGGLADTQYF. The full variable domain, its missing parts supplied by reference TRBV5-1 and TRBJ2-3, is KAGVTQTPRYLIKTRGQQVTLSCSPISGHRSVSWYQQTPGQGLQFLFEYFSETQRNKGNFPGRFSGRQFSNSRSEMNVSTLELGDSALYLCASSWKDGGLADTQYFGPGTRLTVL.

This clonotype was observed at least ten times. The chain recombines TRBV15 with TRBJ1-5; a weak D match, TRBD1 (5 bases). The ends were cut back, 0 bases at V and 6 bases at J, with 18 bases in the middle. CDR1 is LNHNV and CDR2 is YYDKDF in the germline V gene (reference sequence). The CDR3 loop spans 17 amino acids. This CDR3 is CATSRDVTGGGFQPQHF. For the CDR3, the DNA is TGTGCCACCAGCAGAGATGTTACGGGGGGAGGTTTTCAGCCCCAGCATTTT.

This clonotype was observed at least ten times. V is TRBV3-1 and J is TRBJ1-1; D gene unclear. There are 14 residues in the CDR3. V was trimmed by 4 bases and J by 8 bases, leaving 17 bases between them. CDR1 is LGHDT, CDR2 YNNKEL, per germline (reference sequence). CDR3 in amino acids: CASSPQRRSGEAFF. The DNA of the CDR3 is TGTGCCAGCAGCCCCCAACGTCGAAGTGGGGAAGCTTTCTTT. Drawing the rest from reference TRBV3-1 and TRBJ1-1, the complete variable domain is DTAVSQTPKYLVTQMGNDKSIKCEQNLGHDTMYWYKQDSKKFLKIMFSYNNKELIINETVPNRFSPKSPDKAHLNLHINSLELGDSAVYFCASSPQRRSGEAFFGQGTRLTVV.

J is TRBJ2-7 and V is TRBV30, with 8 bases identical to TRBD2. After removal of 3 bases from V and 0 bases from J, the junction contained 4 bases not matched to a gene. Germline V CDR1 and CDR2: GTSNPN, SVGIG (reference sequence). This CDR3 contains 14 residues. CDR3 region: CAWSGGGSSYEQYV. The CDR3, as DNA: TGTGCCTGGAGCGGGGGGGGGAGCTCCTACGAGCAGTACGTC.

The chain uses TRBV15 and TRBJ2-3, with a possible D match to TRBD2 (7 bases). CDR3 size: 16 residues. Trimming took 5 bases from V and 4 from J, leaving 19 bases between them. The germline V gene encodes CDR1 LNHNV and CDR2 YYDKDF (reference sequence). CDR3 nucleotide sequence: TGTGCCACCAGCCGATTGGGGGGGGCGCGGGCAGATACGCAGTATTTT. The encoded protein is CATSRLGGARADTQYF.

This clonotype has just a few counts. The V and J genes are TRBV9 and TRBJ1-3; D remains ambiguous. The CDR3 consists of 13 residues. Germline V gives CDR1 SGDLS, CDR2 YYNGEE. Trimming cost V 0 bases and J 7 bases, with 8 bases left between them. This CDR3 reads CASSVDVGNTIYF. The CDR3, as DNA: TGTGCCAGCAGCGTAGATGTAGGGAACACCATATATTTT.

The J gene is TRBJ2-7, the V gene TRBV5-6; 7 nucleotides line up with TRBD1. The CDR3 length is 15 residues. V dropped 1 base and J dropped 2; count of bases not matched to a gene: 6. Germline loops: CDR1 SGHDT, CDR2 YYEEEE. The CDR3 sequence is CASSLNPGQPYEQYF. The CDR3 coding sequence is TGTGCCAGCAGCTTGAACCCGGGACAGCCCTACGAGCAGTACTTC.

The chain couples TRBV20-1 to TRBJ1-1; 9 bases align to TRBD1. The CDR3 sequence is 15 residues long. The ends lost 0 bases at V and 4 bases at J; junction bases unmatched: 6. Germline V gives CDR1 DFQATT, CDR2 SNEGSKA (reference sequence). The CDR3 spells CSARERTGVVTEAFF. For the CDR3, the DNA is TGCAGTGCTAGAGAGAGGACAGGGGTAGTCACTGAAGCTTTCTTT.

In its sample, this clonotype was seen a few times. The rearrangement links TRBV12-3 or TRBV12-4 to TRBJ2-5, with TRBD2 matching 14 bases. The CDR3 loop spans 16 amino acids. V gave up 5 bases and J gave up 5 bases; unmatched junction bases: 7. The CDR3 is CASSPRLAGGHETQYF. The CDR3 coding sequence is TGTGCCAGCAGTCCGCGACTAGCGGGGGGGCATGAGACCCAGTACTTC.

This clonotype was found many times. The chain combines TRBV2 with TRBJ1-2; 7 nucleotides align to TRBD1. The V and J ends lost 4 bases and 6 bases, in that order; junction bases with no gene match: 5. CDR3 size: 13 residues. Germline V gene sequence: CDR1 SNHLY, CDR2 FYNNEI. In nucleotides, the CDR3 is TGTGCCAGCAGTGTCGACAGGGAGGATGGCTACACCTTC. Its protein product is CASSVDREDGYTF.

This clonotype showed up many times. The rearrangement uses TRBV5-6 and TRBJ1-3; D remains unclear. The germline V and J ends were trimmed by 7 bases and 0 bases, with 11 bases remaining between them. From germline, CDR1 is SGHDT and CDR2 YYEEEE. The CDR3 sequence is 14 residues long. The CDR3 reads CASGSIDSGNTIYF. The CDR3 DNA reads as TGTGCCAGCGGGTCCATCGACTCTGGAAACACCATATATTTT.

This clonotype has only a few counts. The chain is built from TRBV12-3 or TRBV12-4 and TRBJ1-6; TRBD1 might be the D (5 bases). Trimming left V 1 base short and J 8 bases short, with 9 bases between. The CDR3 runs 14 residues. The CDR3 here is CASSLEGADSPLHF. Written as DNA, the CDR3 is TGTGCCAGCAGTTTAGAAGGGGCGGATTCACCCCTCCACTTT.

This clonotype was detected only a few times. The DNA for the CDR3 is TGTGCCAGCAGTGCCGCCGGGAGAGGCTACACCTTC. It yields the protein CASSAAGRGYTF. This chain links TRBV12-3 or TRBV12-4 with TRBJ1-2; D remains ambiguous. The CDR3 extends over 12 amino acids. Trimming pared 5 bases from V and 8 bases from J, leaving 12 bases between.

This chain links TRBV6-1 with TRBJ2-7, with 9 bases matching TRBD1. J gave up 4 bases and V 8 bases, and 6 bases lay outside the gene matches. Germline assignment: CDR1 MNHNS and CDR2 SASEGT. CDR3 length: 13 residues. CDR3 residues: CASGRDREYEQYF. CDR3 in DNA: TGTGCCAGCGGCCGGGACAGGGAATACGAGCAGTACTTC.

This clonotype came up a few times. CDR3 sequence: CASSLKAGRQYV. In DNA, the CDR3 is TGTGCCAGCAGCTTGAAGGCAGGACGGCAGTACGTC. The chain joins TRBV5-6 to TRBJ2-7; unclear D gene. The V gene lost 1 base and the J gene lost 9 bases, with 11 bases spanning the gap. This CDR3 is built from 12 residues. Germline V gives CDR1 SGHDT, CDR2 YYEEEE.

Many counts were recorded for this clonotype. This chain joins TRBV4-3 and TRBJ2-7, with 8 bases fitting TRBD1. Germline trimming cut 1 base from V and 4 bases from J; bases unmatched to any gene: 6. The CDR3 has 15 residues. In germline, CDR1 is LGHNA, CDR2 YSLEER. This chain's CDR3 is CASSQGQGPGYEQYF. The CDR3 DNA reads TGCGCCAGCAGCCAAGGACAGGGGCCAGGATACGAGCAGTACTTC.

The CDR3 region has the DNA TGTGCCAGCCTATACGGGCAGGGCGTCGCTTTCTTT. Amino acid sequence: CASLYGQGVAFF. The chain combines TRBV6-2 or TRBV6-3 with TRBJ1-1; D is possibly TRBD1 (5 bases). Trimming cost V 8 bases and J 11 bases, with 18 bases left between them. Germline assignment: CDR1 MNHEY and CDR2 SVGEGT. The CDR3 totals 12 residues.

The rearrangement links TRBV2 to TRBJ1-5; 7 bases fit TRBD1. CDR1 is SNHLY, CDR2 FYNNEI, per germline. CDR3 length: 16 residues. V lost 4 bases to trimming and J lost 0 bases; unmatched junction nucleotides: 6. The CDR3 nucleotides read TGTGCCAGCAGTGGAGGGGGCGCCTATAGCAATCAGCCCCAGCATTTT. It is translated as CASSGGGAYSNQPQHF.

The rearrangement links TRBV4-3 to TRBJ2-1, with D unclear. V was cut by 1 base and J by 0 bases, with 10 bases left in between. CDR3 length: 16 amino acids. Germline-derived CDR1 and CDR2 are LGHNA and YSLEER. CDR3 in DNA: TGCGCCAGCAGCCAAGGGGCCCCGAGCTCCTACAATGAGCAGTTCTTC. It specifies CASSQGAPSSYNEQFF.

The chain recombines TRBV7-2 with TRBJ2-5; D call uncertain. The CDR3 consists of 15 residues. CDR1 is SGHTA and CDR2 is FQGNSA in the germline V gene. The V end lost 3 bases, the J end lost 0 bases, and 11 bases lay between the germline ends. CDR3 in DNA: TGTGCCAGCAGCTTTGTCCGGGCGGACCAAGAGACCCAGTACTTC. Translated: CASSFVRADQETQYF.

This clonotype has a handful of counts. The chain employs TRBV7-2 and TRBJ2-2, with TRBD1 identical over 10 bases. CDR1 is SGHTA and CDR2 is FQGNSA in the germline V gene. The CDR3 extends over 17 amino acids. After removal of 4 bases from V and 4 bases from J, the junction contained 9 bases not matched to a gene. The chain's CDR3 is CASSSSPGQGFTGELFF. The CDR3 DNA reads TGTGCCAGCAGCTCGTCGCCGGGACAGGGGTTCACCGGGGAGCTGTTTTTT.

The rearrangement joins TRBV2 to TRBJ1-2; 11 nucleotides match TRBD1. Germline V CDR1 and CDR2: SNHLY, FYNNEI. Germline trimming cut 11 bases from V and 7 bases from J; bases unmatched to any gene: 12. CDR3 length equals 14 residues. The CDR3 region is CALSPDRGHFGYTF. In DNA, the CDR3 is TGTGCCCTATCACCGGACAGGGGGCATTTTGGCTACACCTTC.